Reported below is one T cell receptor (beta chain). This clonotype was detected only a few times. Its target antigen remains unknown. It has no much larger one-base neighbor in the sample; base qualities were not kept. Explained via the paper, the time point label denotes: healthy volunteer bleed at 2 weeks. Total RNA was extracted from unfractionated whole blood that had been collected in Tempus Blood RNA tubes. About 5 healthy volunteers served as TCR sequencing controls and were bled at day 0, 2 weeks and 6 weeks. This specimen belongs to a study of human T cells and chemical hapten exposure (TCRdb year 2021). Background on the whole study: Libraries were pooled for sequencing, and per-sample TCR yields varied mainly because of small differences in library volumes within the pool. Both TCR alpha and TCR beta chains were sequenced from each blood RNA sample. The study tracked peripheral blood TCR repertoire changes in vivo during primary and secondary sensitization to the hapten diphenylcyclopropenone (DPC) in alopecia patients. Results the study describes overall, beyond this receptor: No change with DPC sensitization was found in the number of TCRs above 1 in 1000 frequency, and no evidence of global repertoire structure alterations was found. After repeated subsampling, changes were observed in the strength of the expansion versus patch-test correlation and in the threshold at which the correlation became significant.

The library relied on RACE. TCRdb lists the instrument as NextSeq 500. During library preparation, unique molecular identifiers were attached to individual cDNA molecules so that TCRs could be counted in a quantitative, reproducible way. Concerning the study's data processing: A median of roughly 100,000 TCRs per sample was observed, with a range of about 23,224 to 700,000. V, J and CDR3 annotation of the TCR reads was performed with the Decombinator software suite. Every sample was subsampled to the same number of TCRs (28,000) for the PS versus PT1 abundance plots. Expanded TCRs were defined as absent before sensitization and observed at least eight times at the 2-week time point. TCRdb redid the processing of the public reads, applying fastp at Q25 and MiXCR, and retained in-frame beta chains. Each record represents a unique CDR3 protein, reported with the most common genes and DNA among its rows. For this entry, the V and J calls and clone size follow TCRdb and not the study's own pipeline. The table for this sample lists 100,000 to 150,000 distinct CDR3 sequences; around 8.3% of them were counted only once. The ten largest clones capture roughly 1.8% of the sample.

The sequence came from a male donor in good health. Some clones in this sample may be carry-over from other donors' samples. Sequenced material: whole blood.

In nucleotide form, the sequence is TGTGCCAGCAGCTGGGCCGCCGATCAGCCCCAGCATTTT. This gives the protein CASSWAADQPQHF. This sequence uses TRBV12-3 or TRBV12-4 and TRBJ1-5, with the D gene uncertain. Including cysteine and phenylalanine, the CDR3 has 13 amino acids. The CDR3 DNA has 39 bases and is translated from base 1. Trimming removed 6 bases from V and 5 bases from J, leaving 11 bases between the germline ends.